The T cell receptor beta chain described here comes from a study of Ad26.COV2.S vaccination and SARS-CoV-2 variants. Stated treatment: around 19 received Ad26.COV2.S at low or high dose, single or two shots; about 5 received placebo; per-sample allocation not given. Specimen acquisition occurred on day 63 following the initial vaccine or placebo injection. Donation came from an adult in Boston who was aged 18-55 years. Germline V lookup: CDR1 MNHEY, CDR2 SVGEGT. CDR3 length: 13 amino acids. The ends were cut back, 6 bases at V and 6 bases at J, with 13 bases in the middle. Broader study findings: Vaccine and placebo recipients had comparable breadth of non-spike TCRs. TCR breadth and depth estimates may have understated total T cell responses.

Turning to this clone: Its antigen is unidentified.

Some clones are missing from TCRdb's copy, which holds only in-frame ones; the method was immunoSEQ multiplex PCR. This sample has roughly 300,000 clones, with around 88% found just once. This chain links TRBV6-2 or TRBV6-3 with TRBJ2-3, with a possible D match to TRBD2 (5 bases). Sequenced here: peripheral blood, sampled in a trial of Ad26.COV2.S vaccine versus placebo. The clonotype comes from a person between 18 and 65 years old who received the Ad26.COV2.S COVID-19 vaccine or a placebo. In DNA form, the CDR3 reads TGTGCCAGCAGCATCGACTACACTGATACGCAGTATTTT. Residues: CASSIDYTDTQYF.